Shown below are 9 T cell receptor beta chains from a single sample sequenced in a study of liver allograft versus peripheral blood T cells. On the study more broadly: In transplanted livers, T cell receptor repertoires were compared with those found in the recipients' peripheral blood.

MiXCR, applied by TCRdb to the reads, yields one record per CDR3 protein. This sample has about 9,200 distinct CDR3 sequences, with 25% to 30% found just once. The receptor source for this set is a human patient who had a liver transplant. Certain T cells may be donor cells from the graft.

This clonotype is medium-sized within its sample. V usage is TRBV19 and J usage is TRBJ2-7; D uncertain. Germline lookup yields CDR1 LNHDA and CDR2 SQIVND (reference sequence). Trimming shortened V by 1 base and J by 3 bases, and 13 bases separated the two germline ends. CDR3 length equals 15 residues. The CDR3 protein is CASSIGDDPGYEQYF. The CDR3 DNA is TGTGCCAGTAGTATAGGAGACGACCCTGGCTACGAGCAGTACTTC.

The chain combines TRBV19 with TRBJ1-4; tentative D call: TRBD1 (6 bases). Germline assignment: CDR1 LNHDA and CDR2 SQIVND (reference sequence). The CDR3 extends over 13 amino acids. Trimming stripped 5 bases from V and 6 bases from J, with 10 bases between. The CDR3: CASSHGGHEKLFF. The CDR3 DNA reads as TGTGCCAGTAGTCACGGGGGCCATGAAAAACTGTTTTTT.

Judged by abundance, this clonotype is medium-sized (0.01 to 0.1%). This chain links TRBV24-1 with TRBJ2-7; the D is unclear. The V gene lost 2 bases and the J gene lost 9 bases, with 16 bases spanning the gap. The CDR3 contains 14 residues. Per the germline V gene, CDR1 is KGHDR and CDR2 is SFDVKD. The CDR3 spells CATSDSPRTLRQYF. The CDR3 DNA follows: TGTGCCACCAGTGATTCACCGAGGACCCTACGGCAGTACTTC.

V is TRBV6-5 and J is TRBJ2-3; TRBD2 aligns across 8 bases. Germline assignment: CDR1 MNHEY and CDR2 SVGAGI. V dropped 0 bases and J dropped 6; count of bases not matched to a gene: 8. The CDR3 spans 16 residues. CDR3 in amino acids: CASSYSDGGARDTQYF. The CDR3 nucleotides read TGTGCCAGCAGTTACTCTGACGGGGGGGCGAGGGATACGCAGTATTTT.

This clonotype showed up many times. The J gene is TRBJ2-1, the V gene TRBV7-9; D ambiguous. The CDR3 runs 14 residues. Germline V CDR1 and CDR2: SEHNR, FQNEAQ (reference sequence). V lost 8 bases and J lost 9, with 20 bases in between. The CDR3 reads CASESGGRNGEQFF. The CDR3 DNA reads TGTGCCAGCGAGTCAGGTGGGCGCAATGGTGAGCAGTTCTTC.

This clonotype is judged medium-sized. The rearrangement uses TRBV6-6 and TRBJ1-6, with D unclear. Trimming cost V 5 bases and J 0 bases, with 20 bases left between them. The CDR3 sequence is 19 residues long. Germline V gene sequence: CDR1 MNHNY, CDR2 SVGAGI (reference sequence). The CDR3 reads CASSDDVRGQRSYNSPLHF. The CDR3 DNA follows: TGTGCCAGCAGTGATGACGTAAGAGGTCAACGCTCCTATAATTCACCCCTCCACTTT.

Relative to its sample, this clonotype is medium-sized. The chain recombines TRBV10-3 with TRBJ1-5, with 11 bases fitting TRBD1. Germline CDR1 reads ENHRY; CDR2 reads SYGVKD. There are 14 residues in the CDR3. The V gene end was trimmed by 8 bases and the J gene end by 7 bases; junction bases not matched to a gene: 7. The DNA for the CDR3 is TGTGCCATCGCAGGGACAGGGGGGAACCAGCCCCAGCATTTT. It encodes CAIAGTGGNQPQHF.

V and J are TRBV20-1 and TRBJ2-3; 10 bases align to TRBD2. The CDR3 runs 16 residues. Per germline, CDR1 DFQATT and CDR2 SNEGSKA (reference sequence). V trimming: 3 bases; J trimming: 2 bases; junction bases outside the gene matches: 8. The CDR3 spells CSASAPSGGITDTQYF. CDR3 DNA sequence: TGCAGTGCTAGTGCTCCTAGCGGGGGAATCACAGATACGCAGTATTTT.

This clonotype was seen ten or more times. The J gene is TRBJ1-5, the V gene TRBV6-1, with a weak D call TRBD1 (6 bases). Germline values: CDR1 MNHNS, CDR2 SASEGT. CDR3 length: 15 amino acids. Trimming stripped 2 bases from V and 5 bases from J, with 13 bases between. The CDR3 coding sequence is TGTGCCAGCAGTGAAAACAGGGAAGGTTATCAGCCCCAGCATTTT. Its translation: CASSENREGYQPQHF.